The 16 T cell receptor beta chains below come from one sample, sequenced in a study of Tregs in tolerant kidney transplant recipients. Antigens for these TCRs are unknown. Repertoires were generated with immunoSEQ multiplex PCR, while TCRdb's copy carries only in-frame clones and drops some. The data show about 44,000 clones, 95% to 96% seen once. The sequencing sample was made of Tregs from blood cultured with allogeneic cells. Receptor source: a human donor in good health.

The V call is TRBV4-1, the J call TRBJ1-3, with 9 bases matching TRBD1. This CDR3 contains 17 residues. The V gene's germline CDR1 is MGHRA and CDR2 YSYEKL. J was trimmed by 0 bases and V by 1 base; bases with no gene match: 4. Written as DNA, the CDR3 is TGCGCCAGCAGCCAAGGCCAACAGGGGGCCTCTGGAAACACCATATATTTT. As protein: CASSQGQQGASGNTIYF.

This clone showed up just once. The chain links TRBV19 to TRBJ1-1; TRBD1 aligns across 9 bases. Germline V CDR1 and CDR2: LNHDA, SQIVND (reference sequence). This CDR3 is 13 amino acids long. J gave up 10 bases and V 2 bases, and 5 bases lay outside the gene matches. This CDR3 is CASSITGGFRAFF. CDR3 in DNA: TGTGCCAGTAGTATAACAGGGGGCTTTCGAGCTTTCTTT.

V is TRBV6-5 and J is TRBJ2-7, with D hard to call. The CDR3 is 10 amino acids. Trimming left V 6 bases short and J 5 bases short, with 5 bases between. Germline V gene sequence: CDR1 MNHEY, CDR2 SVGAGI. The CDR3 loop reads CASRGNEQYF. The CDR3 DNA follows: TGTGCCAGCAGGGGGAACGAGCAGTACTTC.

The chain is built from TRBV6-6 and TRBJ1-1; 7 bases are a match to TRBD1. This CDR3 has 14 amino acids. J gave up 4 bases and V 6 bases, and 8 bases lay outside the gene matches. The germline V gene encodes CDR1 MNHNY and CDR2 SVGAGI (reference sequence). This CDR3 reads CASSSLTGFTEAFF. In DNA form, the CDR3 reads TGTGCCAGCAGCAGCCTGACAGGGTTCACTGAAGCTTTCTTT.

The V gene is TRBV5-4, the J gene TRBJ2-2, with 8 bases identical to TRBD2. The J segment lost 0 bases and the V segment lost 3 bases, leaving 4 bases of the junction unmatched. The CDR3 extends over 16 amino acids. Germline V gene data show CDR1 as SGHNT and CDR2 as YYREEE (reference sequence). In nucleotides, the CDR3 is TGTGCCAGCAGCTCGATACTAGCGGCGAACACCGGGGAGCTGTTTTTT. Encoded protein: CASSSILAANTGELFF.

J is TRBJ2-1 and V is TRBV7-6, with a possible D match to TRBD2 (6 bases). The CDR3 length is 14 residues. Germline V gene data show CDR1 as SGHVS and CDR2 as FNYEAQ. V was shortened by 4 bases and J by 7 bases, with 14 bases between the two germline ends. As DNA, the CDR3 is TGTGCCAGCAGCTCGGGACTGGGGAAGAATGAGCAGTTCTTC. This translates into CASSSGLGKNEQFF.

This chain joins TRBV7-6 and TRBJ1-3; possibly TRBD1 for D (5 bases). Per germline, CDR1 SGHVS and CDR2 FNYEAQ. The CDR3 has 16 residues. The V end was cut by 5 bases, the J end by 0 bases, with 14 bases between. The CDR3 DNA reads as TGTGCCAGCAGCCCGGGGACGTACGTCTCTGGAAACACCATATATTTT. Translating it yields CASSPGTYVSGNTIYF.

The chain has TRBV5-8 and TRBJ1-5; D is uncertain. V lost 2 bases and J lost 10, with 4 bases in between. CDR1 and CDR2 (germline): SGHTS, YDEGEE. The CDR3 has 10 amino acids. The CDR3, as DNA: TGTGCCAGCAGCTTCCGTCCCCAGCATTTT. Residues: CASSFRPQHF.

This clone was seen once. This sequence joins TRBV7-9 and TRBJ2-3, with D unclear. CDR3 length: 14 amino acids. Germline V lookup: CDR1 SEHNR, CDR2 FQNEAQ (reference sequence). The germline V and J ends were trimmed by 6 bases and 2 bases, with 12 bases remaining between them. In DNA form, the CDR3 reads TGTGCCAGCAGACGCTGGGCAGTCACAGATACGCAGTATTTT. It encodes CASRRWAVTDTQYF.

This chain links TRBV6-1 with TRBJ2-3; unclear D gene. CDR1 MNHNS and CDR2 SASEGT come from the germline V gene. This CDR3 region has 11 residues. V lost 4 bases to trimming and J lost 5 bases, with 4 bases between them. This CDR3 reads CASSARDTQYF. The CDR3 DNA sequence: TGTGCCAGCAGTGCTAGAGATACGCAGTATTTT.

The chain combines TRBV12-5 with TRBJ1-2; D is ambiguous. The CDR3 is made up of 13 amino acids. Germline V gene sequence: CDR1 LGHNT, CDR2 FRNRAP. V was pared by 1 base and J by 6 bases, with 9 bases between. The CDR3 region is CASGLALRNGYTF. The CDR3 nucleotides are TGTGCTAGTGGTTTGGCCTTACGGAATGGCTACACCTTC.

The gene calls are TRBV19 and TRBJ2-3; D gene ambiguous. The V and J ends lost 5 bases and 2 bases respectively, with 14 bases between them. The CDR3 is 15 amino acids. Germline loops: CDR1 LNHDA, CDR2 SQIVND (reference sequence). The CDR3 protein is CASSPHKLFTDTQYF. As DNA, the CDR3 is TGTGCCAGTAGTCCGCACAAGTTGTTCACAGATACGCAGTATTTT.

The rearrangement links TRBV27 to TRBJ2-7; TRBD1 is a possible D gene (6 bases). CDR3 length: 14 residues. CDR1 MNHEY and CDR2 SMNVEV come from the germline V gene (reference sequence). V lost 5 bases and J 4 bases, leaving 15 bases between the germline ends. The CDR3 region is CASSLRGGRYEQYF. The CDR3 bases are TGTGCCAGCAGTCTTCGAGGGGGTCGGTACGAGCAGTACTTC.

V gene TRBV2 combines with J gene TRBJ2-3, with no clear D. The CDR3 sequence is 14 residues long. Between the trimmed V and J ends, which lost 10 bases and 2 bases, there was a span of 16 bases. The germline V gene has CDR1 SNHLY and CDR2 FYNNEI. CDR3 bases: TGTGCCACCAAGACAACGGGCGTCACAGATACGCAGTATTTT. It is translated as CATKTTGVTDTQYF.

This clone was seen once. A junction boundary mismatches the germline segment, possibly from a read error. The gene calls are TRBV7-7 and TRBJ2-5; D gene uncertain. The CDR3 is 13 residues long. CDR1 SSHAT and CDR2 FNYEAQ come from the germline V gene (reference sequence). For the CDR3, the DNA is TGTGCTAGCAGCTTTTTCCTCCAAGAGACCCAGTACTTC. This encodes CASSFFLQETQYF.

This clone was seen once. CDR3 sequence (DNA): TGTGCCAGCTCACCTCAGAAGGGTAATGAAAAACTGTTTTTT. Protein: CASSPQKGNEKLFF. The chain combines TRBV18 with TRBJ1-4, with unresolved D. V was trimmed by 3 bases and J by 4 bases, leaving 9 bases between them. CDR3 length: 14 amino acids. Germline CDR1 and CDR2: KGHSH and LQKENI.